This TCR beta chain was observed in a study of tumor-infiltrating lymphocytes in primary liver carcinoma. Study-wide results and limits: There was no comparison of CD4+ and CD8+ repertoires, as samples were bulk unsorted.

CDR1 is MNHNS and CDR2 is SASEGT in the germline V gene. This CDR3 is 15 amino acids long. Unsorted whole blood supplied the blood RNA, and germline DNA was isolated too. Total RNA (roughly 550 ng) served as template for TCR beta cDNA synthesis primed by a constant-region primer. Three-round nested multiplex PCR performed with slightly modified ARM-PCR produced the TCR beta libraries. The first two PCR rounds used TRBV1-TRBV30 forward primers with a C-beta reverse primer, about 10 cycles each. Using its own MiXCR run on the multiplex PCR reads, TCRdb lists one record per CDR3 protein. This sample has approximately 330,000 distinct CDR3 sequences, with 65% found just once. This clonotype showed up just once. No antigen is known for it. The germline gene is not matched at one end of the junction; a read error may be the cause.

The source is a man aged 35-49 years with primary liver carcinoma and hepatitis B virus infection. The chain carries TRBV6-1 and TRBJ2-1; a possible D gene is TRBD1 (6 bases). The sequenced sample was peripheral blood. The CDR3 spells CVSSALVQGVGEQFF. The DNA of the CDR3 is TGTGTCAGCAGTGCCCTGGTACAGGGCGTGGGTGAGCAGTTCTTC.